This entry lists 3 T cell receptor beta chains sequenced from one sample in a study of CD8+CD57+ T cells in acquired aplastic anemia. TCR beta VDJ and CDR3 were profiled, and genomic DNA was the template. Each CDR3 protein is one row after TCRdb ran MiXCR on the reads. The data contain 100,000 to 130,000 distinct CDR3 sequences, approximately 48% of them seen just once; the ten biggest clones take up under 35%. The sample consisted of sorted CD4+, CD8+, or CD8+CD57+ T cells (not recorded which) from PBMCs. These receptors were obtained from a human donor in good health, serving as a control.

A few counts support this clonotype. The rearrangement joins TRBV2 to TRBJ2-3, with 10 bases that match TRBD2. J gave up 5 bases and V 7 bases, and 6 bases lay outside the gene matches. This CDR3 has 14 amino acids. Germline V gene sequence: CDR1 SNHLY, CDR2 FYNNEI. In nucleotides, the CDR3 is TGTGCCAGCAACAGCGGGGGGGCGGTAGATACGCAGTATTTT. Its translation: CASNSGGAVDTQYF.

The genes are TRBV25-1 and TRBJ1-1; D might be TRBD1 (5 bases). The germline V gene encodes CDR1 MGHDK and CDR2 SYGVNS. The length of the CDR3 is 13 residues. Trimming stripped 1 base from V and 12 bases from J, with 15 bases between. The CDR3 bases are TGTGCCAGCAGTGAATCGGGACGGGGGTTGACTTTCTTT. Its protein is CASSESGRGLTFF.

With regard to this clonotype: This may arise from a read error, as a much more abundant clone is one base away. This chain's CDR3 is CASSPHLNTEASF. DNA for the CDR3: TGTGCCAGCAGTCCCCACTTGAACACTGAAGCTTCCTTT. The rearrangement uses TRBV27 and TRBJ1-1; D gene unclear. Germline V gene sequence: CDR1 MNHEY, CDR2 SMNVEV (reference sequence). CDR3 length: 13 amino acids.